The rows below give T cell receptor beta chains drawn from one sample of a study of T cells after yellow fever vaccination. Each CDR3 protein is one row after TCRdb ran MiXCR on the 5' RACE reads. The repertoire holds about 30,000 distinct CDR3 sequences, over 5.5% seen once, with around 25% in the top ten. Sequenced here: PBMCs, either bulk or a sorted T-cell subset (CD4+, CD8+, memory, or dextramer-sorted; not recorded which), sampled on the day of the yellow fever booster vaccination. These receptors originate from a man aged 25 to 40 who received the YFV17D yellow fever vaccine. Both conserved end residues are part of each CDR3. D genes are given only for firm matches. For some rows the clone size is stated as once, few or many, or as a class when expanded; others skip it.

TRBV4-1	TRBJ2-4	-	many	CASSQEVTGWKGVRAKNIQYF	TGCGCCAGCAGCCAAGAAGTAACAGGTTGGAAAGGTGTGAGGGCCAAAAACATTCAGTACTTC
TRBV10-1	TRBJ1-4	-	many	CASSENAEKLFF	TGCGCCAGCAGTGAGAACGCCGAAAAACTGTTTTTT
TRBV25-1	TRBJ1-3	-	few	CASSRDSSGNTIYF	TGTGCCAGCAGCCGCGACAGCTCTGGAAACACCATATATTTT
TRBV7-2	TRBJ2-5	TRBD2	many	CASSFDGRRETQYF	TGTGCCAGCAGCTTCGACGGGAGGCGGGAGACCCAGTACTTC
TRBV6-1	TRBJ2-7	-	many	CASSVPRDSRESYEQYF	TGTGCCAGCAGTGTTCCCCGGGACTCCCGAGAGTCCTACGAGCAGTACTTC
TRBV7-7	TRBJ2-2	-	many	CASSPSRTNTGELFF	TGTGCTAGCAGCCCATCCAGGACGAACACCGGGGAGCTGTTTTTT
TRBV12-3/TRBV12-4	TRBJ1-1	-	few	CASSFGGGPTEAFF	TGTGCCAGCAGTTTTGGGGGGGGGCCCACTGAAGCTTTCTTT
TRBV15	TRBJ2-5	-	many	CATSIGTAQETQYF	TGTGCCACCAGCATCGGGACCGCACAAGAGACCCAGTACTTC
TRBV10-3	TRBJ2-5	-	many	CAISSNGWAETQYF	TGTGCCATCAGCTCAAACGGGTGGGCGGAGACCCAGTACTTC
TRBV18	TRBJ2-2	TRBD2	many	CASSVSGSITGELFF	TGTGCCAGCTCCGTGAGCGGGAGTATTACCGGGGAGCTGTTTTTT
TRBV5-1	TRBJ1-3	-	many	CASSLGDRPLSGNTIYF	TGCGCCAGCAGCTTGGGTGACCGCCCGCTCTCTGGAAACACCATATATTTT
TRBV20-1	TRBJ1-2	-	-	CSAKRGLANYGYTF	TGCAGTGCTAAACGGGGTTTAGCGAACTATGGCTACACCTTC
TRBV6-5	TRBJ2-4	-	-	CASSSPDGVAKNIQYF	TGTGCCAGCAGTTCCCCGGACGGGGTAGCCAAAAACATTCAGTACTTC
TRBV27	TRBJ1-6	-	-	CASSFNRVPGSPLHF	TGTGCCAGCAGTTTCAACAGGGTACCAGGTTCACCCCTCCACTTT
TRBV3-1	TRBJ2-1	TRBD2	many	CASSHQLADNEQFF	TGTGCCAGCAGCCACCAACTAGCGGACAATGAGCAGTTCTTC
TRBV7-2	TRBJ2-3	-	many	CAGRKDSGATDTQYF	TGTGCCGGTAGAAAAGATTCGGGGGCCACAGATACGCAGTATTTT
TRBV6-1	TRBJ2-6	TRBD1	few	CASSEGQGGANVLTF	TGTGCCAGCAGTGAGGGACAGGGGGGGGCCAACGTCCTGACTTTC
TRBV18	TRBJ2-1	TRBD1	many	CASSKGGPLEQFF	TGTGCCAGCTCGAAAGGGGGCCCCTTGGAGCAGTTCTTC
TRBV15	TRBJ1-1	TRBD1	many	CATSRYEGTGLNTEAFF	TGTGCCACCAGCAGATATGAAGGGACAGGGTTGAACACTGAAGCTTTCTTT
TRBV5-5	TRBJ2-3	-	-	CASKAEEDTQYF	TGTGCCAGCAAGGCGGAGGAAGATACGCAGTATTTT
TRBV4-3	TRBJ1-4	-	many	CASSREGSATNEKLFF	TGCGCCAGCTCCCGGGAGGGGTCGGCAACTAATGAAAAACTGTTTTTT
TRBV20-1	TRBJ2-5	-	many	CSAIGRQETQYF	TGCAGTGCTATTGGGAGACAGGAGACCCAGTACTTC
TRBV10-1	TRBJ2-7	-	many	CASRRDWTSYEQYF	TGCGCCAGCAGGAGGGACTGGACTTCCTACGAGCAGTACTTC
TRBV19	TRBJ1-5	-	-	CASSGLMWRTNQPQHF	TGTGCCAGTAGCGGCCTCATGTGGAGGACGAATCAGCCCCAGCATTTT
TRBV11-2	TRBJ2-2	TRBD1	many	CASSPGQVGTGELFF	TGTGCCAGCAGCCCCGGACAGGTTGGCACCGGGGAGCTGTTTTTT
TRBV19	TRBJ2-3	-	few	CASSIDARGRSPDTQYF	TGTGCCAGTAGTATTGATGCCCGGGGGCGATCCCCAGATACGCAGTATTTT
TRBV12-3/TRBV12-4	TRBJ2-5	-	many	CASGYRVGETQYF	TGTGCCAGCGGATACAGGGTCGGAGAGACCCAGTACTTC
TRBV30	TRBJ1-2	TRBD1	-	CASDRAYGYTF	TGTGCCTCGGACAGGGCCTATGGCTACACCTTC
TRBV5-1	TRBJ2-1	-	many	CASSLRFGGIPGGQFF	TGCGCCAGCAGCTTACGGTTCGGCGGGATCCCAGGGGGGCAGTTCTTC
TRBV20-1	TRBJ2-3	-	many	CSATRFDTQYF	TGCAGTGCAACCCGTTTCGATACGCAGTATTTT
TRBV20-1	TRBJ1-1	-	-	CCARDTSGAMENTEAFF	TGCTGTGCTAGAGATACTTCGGGGGCGATGGAGAACACTGAAGCTTTCTTT
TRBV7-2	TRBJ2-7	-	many	CASSLGAPPGQYF	TGTGCCAGCAGCCTCGGGGCACCGCCAGGGCAGTACTTC
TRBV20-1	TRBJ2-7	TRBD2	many	CSAESSGSGSREQYF	TGCAGTGCGGAGAGTAGCGGGAGCGGGTCTCGGGAGCAGTACTTC
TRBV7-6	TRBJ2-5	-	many	CASSLATGPDQETQYF	TGTGCCAGCAGCTTAGCGACGGGGCCAGACCAAGAGACCCAGTACTTC
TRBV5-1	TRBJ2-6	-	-	CASRQRVSGANVLTF	TGCGCCAGCAGACAAAGGGTCTCTGGGGCCAACGTCCTGACTTTC
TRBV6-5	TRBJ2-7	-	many	CASSYSGLAYEQYF	TGTGCCAGCAGTTACTCGGGGCTAGCGTACGAGCAGTACTTC
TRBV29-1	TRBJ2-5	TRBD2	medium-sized	CSVRTSGVETQYF	TGCAGCGTCCGGACTAGCGGTGTGGAGACCCAGTACTTC
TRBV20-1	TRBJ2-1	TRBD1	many	CSASGGQGRVNEQFF	TGCAGTGCTAGTGGGGGACAGGGGAGAGTCAATGAGCAGTTCTTC
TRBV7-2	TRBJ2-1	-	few	CASSQAAAGSTQFF	TGTGCCAGCAGCCAAGCCGCGGCCGGCTCTACGCAGTTCTTC
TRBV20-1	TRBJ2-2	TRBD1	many	CSATQDRIGTGELFF	TGCAGTGCTACCCAGGACAGGATCGGGACCGGGGAGCTGTTTTTT
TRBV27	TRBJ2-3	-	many	CASSTTSLTDTQYF	TGTGCCAGCAGTACGACTAGTCTTACAGATACGCAGTATTTT
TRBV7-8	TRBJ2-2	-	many	CASSFGRQLFTGELFF	TGTGCCAGCAGCTTCGGTAGGCAGCTCTTCACCGGGGAGCTGTTTTTT
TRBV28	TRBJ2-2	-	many	CASSFSAGELFF	TGTGCCAGCAGTTTTAGCGCCGGGGAGCTGTTTTTT
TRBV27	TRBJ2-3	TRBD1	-	CASSLDRGLTDTQYF	TGTGCCAGCAGTCTTGACAGGGGGCTGACAGATACGCAGTATTTT
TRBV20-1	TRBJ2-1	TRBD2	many	CSARDRNTSGRAWGNNEQFF	TGCAGTGCTAGAGATCGGAATACTAGCGGGAGGGCCTGGGGCAACAATGAGCAGTTCTTC
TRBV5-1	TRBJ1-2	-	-	CASSLAAGQNYYGYTF	TGCGCCAGCAGCTTGGCCGCGGGACAAAATTACTATGGCTACACCTTC
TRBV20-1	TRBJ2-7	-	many	CSARDPGVDFEQYF	TGCAGTGCTAGAGATCCAGGGGTCGACTTCGAGCAGTACTTC
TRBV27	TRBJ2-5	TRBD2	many	CASKTGLAGETQYF	TGTGCCAGCAAGACGGGACTAGCGGGAGAGACCCAGTACTTC
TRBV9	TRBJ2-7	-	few	CASSVAIGAVYEQYF	TGTGCCAGCAGCGTAGCTATAGGTGCGGTCTACGAGCAGTACTTC
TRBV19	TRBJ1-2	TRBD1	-	CASSILLDRLDGYTF	TGTGCCAGTAGTATTTTGTTGGACAGGCTTGATGGCTACACCTTC
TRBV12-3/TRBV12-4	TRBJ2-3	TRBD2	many	CASSPTSGSLDTQYF	TGTGCCAGCAGCCCGACTAGCGGGAGTTTAGATACGCAGTATTTT